Its frequency marks the clone carrying this T cell receptor beta chain as medium-sized. What it binds is unknown. Naive CD8+ T cells showed a CD45RO-CCR7+CD27+CD95- phenotype. The authors made the TRB cDNA libraries by 5' RACE using UMI labels. From its re-call of the 5' RACE reads, TCRdb lists each CDR3 protein once, without DNA. Found here are about 9,600 distinct CDR3 sequences; the top ten clones hold roughly 1%. This sample was taken from a study of CXCR3-negative and CXCR3-positive naive CD8 T cells. CDR3 length: 17 amino acids. Findings and limits, study-wide: CXCR3 levels fell partly with cryopreservation; most assays relied on fresh PBMCs. TRBV-TRBJ usage was similar across naive CXCR3 subsets but distinct in memory cells.

Sequenced sample: naive CXCR3- CD8+ T cells from blood. Subset of the sample: CD45RO-CCR7+CD27+CD95- naive CD8+ T cells lacking CXCR3 (TNR3-). The V call is TRBV12-3 or TRBV12-4, the J call TRBJ1-2; lacking DNA, the TRBD1 call made by TCRdb goes unchecked. The sequence was collected from a human donor in good health. Some clones in this sample may be carry-over from other donors' samples. The CDR3 loop reads CASSLAPRDRGSYGYTF.